This T cell receptor (beta chain) was retrieved from a study of cytomegalovirus exposure and HLA in healthy donors. The V gene's germline CDR1 is SGDLS and CDR2 YYNGEE. J gave up 4 bases and V 3 bases, and 9 bases lay outside the gene matches. The CDR3 extends over 16 amino acids. Whole-study results and caveats: According to the study, 160 or so TCR beta chains were cytomegalovirus-associated. Further analysis, carried out later, found HLA-associated TCR beta chains more clonally expanded than equally common other chains. By a later analysis, the bulk of CMV-associated TCR beta chains appeared HLA-restricted.

Primers included in the PCR were 60 Vbeta and 13 Jbeta primers. Sequencing was performed with immunoSEQ multiplex PCR; in TCRdb, only in-frame clones are kept and a portion is missing. The table shows roughly 160,000 clones, with approximately 78% occurring only once. This clone was seen only once. Its matching antigen is unknown. The chain uses TRBV9 and TRBJ1-2, with 10 bases matching TRBD1. The sequence was collected from a male donor in good health and CMV-seropositive. The sequenced sample consisted of PBMCs. In nucleotides, the CDR3 is TGTGCCAGCAGCGCGGTGACAGGGGGCACGACCTATGGCTACACCTTC. It yields the protein CASSAVTGGTTYGYTF.